The 17 T cell receptor beta chains below come from one sample, sequenced in a study of T cells in Graves' hyperthyroidism and ophthalmopathy. RNA transcripts provided the source from which TCR beta CDR3 regions were amplified. During a first-round RT-PCR of the TCR CDR3, the HTBI primer set was used. TCRdb processed the multiplex PCR reads anew with MiXCR; each CDR3 protein has one entry. The sample includes 600,000 to 700,000 distinct CDR3 sequences, roughly 45% of them seen just once. Sequencing was performed on peripheral blood or thyroid tissue (not recorded which). These receptor sequences come from an adult man with Graves' disease, either hyperthyroidism or ophthalmopathy (not recorded which).

This sequence joins TRBV20-1 and TRBJ1-2, with TRBD1 matching 11 bases. The germline V gene has CDR1 DFQATT and CDR2 SNEGSKA (reference sequence). The V segment lost 5 bases and the J segment 6 bases; nucleotides outside the gene matches: 8. The CDR3 has 14 amino acids. CDR3 amino acids: CSAGPGQGDDGYTF. CDR3 coding DNA: TGCAGTGCTGGACCGGGACAGGGGGACGATGGCTACACCTTC.

The chain employs TRBV20-1 and TRBJ2-6, with TRBD1 matching 9 bases. CDR1 is DFQATT and CDR2 is SNEGSKA in the germline V gene (reference sequence). The CDR3 has 19 residues. The J segment lost 0 bases and the V segment lost 6 bases, leaving 15 bases of the junction unmatched. The CDR3 nucleotides are TGCAGTGCCATAGGTCCAGGGGACAGGGAATACTCTGGGGCCAACGTCCTGACTTTC. This codes for CSAIGPGDREYSGANVLTF.

This clonotype was seen repeatedly, ten times or more. This rearrangement joins TRBV9 to TRBJ1-2; possible D gene TRBD1, 6 bases. The CDR3 runs 12 residues. Per the germline V gene, CDR1 is SGDLS and CDR2 is YYNGEE. V gave up 4 bases and J gave up 5 bases, with 9 bases separating them. The CDR3 sequence is CASSTTGYGYTF. The DNA of the CDR3 is TGTGCCAGCAGCACTACAGGGTATGGCTACACCTTC.

In this sample, this clonotype turned up a few times. J is TRBJ1-1 and V is TRBV5-1; no clear D gene. Per germline, CDR1 SGHRS and CDR2 YFSETQ. The CDR3 length is 14 residues. V lost 1 base and J 3 bases, leaving 10 bases between the germline ends. CDR3 residues: CASSLLGRDTEAFF. In nucleotides, the CDR3 is TGCGCCAGCAGCTTGTTGGGTAGGGACACTGAAGCTTTCTTT.

This clonotype appeared once. CDR3 nucleotides: TGTGCCAGCAGCCAGGACAGGCCTGGTGGGCAGTACTTC. Its translation is CASSQDRPGGQYF. The J gene is TRBJ2-7, the V gene TRBV6-5, with 7 bases matching TRBD1. The CDR3 consists of 13 residues. V lost 6 bases to trimming and J lost 9 bases; unmatched junction nucleotides: 11. Germline loops: CDR1 MNHEY, CDR2 SVGAGI.

This clonotype was seen a few times. The rearrangement uses TRBV7-8 and TRBJ1-1; D remains unclear. With 2 bases removed from V and 0 bases from J, the gap between germline ends came to 13 bases. The CDR3 has 16 residues. Germline V gene sequence: CDR1 SGHVS, CDR2 FQNEAQ. The CDR3 DNA follows: TGTGCCAGCAGCTTACTCCATGACGGTCTGAACACTGAAGCTTTCTTT. Its translation: CASSLLHDGLNTEAFF.

This clonotype was seen at least ten times. Sequence at one end of the junction differs from germline and may be a read error. The rearrangement joins TRBV7-7 to TRBJ2-7; 7 nucleotides agree with TRBD2. The CDR3 is made up of 14 amino acids. Germline V gene data show CDR1 as SSHAT and CDR2 as FNYEAQ (reference sequence). CDR3 nucleotides: TGTGCTAGCAGCCCGAGGACTAGCTCCTACGAGCAGTACTTC. This sequence encodes CASSPRTSSYEQYF.

The table lists this clonotype with a few counts. The genes are TRBV14 and TRBJ1-6, with TRBD1 matching 8 bases. The V segment lost 4 bases and the J segment 9 bases; nucleotides outside the gene matches: 2. Germline CDR1 SGHDN, CDR2 FVKESK. The CDR3 extends over 13 amino acids. CDR3 bases: TGTGCCAGCAGCCGGGACAGGCGTTCACCCCTCCACTTT. Its translation is CASSRDRRSPLHF.

About this clonotype itself: A read error may explain this, as a much larger clone is one base away. This likely comes from a read error, as the CDR3 has no conserved phenylalanine or tryptophan at its end. The genes are TRBV29-1 and TRBJ1-1, with D unresolved. Germline V gene sequence: CDR1 SQVTM, CDR2 ANQGSEA. Trimming removed 6 bases from V and 1 base from J, with 9 bases in between. The CDR3 runs to 12 residues. The CDR3 sequence: CSVRQANTEAFS. The CDR3 DNA reads TGCAGCGTGAGGCAGGCGAACACTGAAGCTTTCTCT.

The V call is TRBV7-9, the J call TRBJ1-6; 8 positions agree with TRBD1. V lost 5 bases to trimming and J lost 4 bases; unmatched junction nucleotides: 7. The germline V gene encodes CDR1 SEHNR and CDR2 FQNEAQ (reference sequence). CDR3 length: 16 amino acids. CDR3 residues: CASSRGQGRYNSPLHF. The DNA of the CDR3 is TGTGCCAGCAGCCGAGGACAGGGACGATATAATTCACCCCTCCACTTT.

This clonotype has a handful of counts. V usage is TRBV19 and J usage is TRBJ1-4, with D unresolved. This CDR3 is built from 16 residues. Looked up from germline, CDR1 is LNHDA and CDR2 is SQIVND (reference sequence). Trimming took off 3 bases at V and 0 bases at J, with 11 bases between the two ends. Here the CDR3 reads CASSIEQHATNEKLFF. The DNA for the CDR3 is TGTGCCAGTAGTATTGAACAGCATGCAACTAATGAAAAACTGTTTTTT.

The chain uses TRBV6-5 and TRBJ1-2; D unresolved. Germline lookup yields CDR1 MNHEY and CDR2 SVGAGI. V was cut by 4 bases and J by 8 bases, with 14 bases left in between. CDR3 length: 13 residues. CDR3 in amino acids: CASSFQREYGYTF. CDR3 nucleotide sequence: TGTGCCAGCAGTTTCCAGCGGGAATACGGCTACACCTTC.

The table lists this clonotype with a few counts. The chain recombines TRBV6-4 with TRBJ1-4, with D maybe TRBD1 (5 bases). The CDR3 spans 14 residues. V gave up 6 bases and J gave up 7 bases, with 15 bases separating them. The germline gives CDR1 MRHNA, CDR2 SNTAGT. The DNA for the CDR3 is TGTGCCAGCAGCTCCAGGGCCGGGGGTGAAAAACTGTTTTTT. Translating it yields CASSSRAGGEKLFF.

The CDR3 DNA sequence: TGTGCCAGCAGTCGCCTCCCAGGCCCTAATGAAAAACTGTTTTTT. As protein: CASSRLPGPNEKLFF. V is TRBV6-5 and J is TRBJ1-4; D is unclear. The CDR3 totals 15 residues. V was cut by 5 bases and J by 3 bases, with 13 bases left in between. Germline V lookup: CDR1 MNHEY, CDR2 SVGAGI.

The chain has TRBV2 and TRBJ2-5; TRBD2 aligns across 14 bases. This CDR3 region has 18 residues. Unmatched junction bases numbered 13, after V lost 3 bases and J lost 7 bases. The germline V gene has CDR1 SNHLY and CDR2 FYNNEI. This CDR3 is CASSDLTSGGARGSTQYF. DNA for the CDR3: TGTGCCAGCAGTGATTTGACTAGCGGGGGGGCCCGGGGATCGACCCAGTACTTC.

This clonotype was picked up a small number of times. This chain joins TRBV20-1 and TRBJ1-2; unclear D gene. Trimming removed 3 bases from V and 1 base from J, with 15 bases in between. The CDR3 consists of 15 residues. The germline V gene has CDR1 DFQATT and CDR2 SNEGSKA (reference sequence). The CDR3 nucleotides read TGCAGTGCTAGTTTCGGCGGAGGAGTTAACTATGGCTACACCTTC. Translated, it gives CSASFGGGVNYGYTF.

This clonotype was detected a few times. The chain employs TRBV7-2 and TRBJ1-2; D ambiguous. The CDR3 covers 15 residues. The V gene lost 1 base and the J gene lost 8 bases, with 17 bases spanning the gap. Germline lookup yields CDR1 SGHTA and CDR2 FQGNSA. For the CDR3, the DNA is TGTGCCAGCAGCTTAGACTCGGACCCGAGCCGCGGCTACACCTTC. Amino acids: CASSLDSDPSRGYTF.